This T cell receptor beta chain was found in a study of graft-versus-host responses after intestinal transplantation. The CDR3 length is 11 residues. Germline values: CDR1 MGHDK, CDR2 SYGVNS. Between the trimmed V and J ends, which lost 6 bases and 5 bases, there was a span of 7 bases. Using immunoSEQ multiplex PCR, the repertoire was profiled, and TCRdb retains in-frame clones only, with some absent. In the table there are tens of thousands of clones, 89% of which are singletons. Points on this clone: No antigen is known for it.

The V gene is TRBV25-1, the J gene TRBJ1-1, with D perhaps matching TRBD1 (6 bases). The sequence was collected from a human donor who received an intestinal transplant. Source: unstimulated CD8+ T cells sorted from spleen or lymph node cells, taken before intestinal transplant. The DNA for the CDR3 is TGTGCCAGCAGAGGGGGAACTGAAGCTTTCTTT. Amino acids: CASRGGTEAFF.